This entry lists 14 T cell receptor beta chains sequenced from one sample in a study of CXCR3-negative and CXCR3-positive naive CD8 T cells. Through 5' RACE with UMI labels, the TRB cDNA libraries were prepared. TCRdb reprocessed the 5' RACE reads and stores each CDR3 protein as one record, lacking DNA. Recorded for this sample: tens of thousands of distinct CDR3 sequences. What was sequenced was naive CXCR3- CD8+ T cells from blood. Specified subset: CD45RO-CCR7+CD27+CD95- naive CD8+ T cells lacking CXCR3 (TNR3-). These receptors were taken from a human donor in good health. Some clones in this sample may be carry-over from other donors' samples.

The rearrangement links TRBV10-3 to TRBJ1-4; lacking DNA, the TRBD1 call made by TCRdb goes unchecked. There are 15 residues in the CDR3. In germline, CDR1 is ENHRY, CDR2 SYGVKD. The CDR3 protein is CAISDQGVLNEKLFF.

This chain connects TRBV4-1 to TRBJ1-2; TCRdb reports TRBD1, a call that lacks DNA to check it against. The CDR3 has 16 residues. Germline loops: CDR1 MGHRA, CDR2 YSYEKL. The chain's CDR3 is CASSQETGNRGYGYTF.

This chain joins TRBV29-1 and TRBJ2-1; the D call of TRBD1 rests on TCRdb alone, since no DNA is present to check it. The CDR3 is made up of 15 amino acids. Germline CDR1 is SQVTM and CDR2 is ANQGSEA. CDR3: CSVTGTGYSYNEQFF.

The chain links TRBV28 to TRBJ2-2; absent DNA, TCRdb's TRBD2 call cannot be checked. This CDR3 has 15 residues. CDR1 MDHEN and CDR2 SYDVKM come from the germline V gene. The CDR3 here is CASSPAREDTGELFF.

This clonotype is called medium-sized based on its frequency. V and J are TRBV28 and TRBJ2-7; TCRdb proposes TRBD2, but this gene call is untestable without DNA. Germline-derived CDR1 and CDR2 are MDHEN and SYDVKM. This CDR3 is built from 14 residues. CDR3 protein: CASRSLRMDYEQYF. The variable domain in full, with the rest retrieved from reference TRBV28 and TRBJ2-7, is DVKVTQSSRYLVKRTGEKVFLECVQDMDHENMFWYRQDPGLGLRLIYFSYDVKMKEKGDIPEGYSVSREKKERFSLILESASTNQTSMYLCASRSLRMDYEQYFGPGTRLTVT.

The chain joins TRBV12-3 or TRBV12-4 to TRBJ1-5; TCRdb calls TRBD1, which cannot be checked without DNA. CDR3 length equals 16 residues. The CDR3 loop reads CASINRGQGITQPQHF.

The chain has TRBV28 and TRBJ1-1. The germline V gene has CDR1 MDHEN and CDR2 SYDVKM. There are 14 residues in the CDR3. The CDR3 sequence is CASRSVTMNTEAFF.

V is TRBV18 and J is TRBJ2-1. CDR3 length equals 14 residues. The germline V gene has CDR1 KGHSH and CDR2 LQKENI. CDR3 protein: CASSPDGSYNEQFF.

The V call is TRBV29-1, the J call TRBJ2-2; TCRdb's D gene call, TRBD1, goes unchecked for lack of DNA. From germline, CDR1 is SQVTM and CDR2 ANQGSEA. This CDR3 is built from 12 residues. The chain's CDR3 is CSVPAPTGELFF.

This clonotype ranks as medium-sized in terms of frequency. V and J are TRBV12-2 and TRBJ2-5; TCRdb names TRBD1, which stays unverified in the absence of DNA. TRBV12-2 is termed a pseudogene. The CDR3 extends over 17 amino acids. This chain's CDR3 is CASRFLPGEGDQETQYF.

This chain uses TRBV12-3 or TRBV12-4 with TRBJ1-5. The CDR3 spans 14 residues. The CDR3 region is CASSEGLSNQPQHF.

The CDR3 sequence is CASSHGVSSPLHF. The chain joins TRBV7-2 to TRBJ1-6. This CDR3 has 13 residues. Germline V lookup: CDR1 SGHTA, CDR2 FQGNSA.

V and J are TRBV12-2 and TRBJ1-5; TCRdb outputs TRBD1, but without DNA this stays unchecked. TRBV12-2 counts as a pseudogene. The CDR3 consists of 16 residues. CDR3 sequence reads: CASRTRYRDRVQPQHF.

V is TRBV30 and J is TRBJ2-7; with no DNA, the TCRdb D assignment of TRBD1 cannot be verified. Germline CDR1 GTSNPN, CDR2 SVGIG (reference sequence). This CDR3 contains 15 residues. The CDR3 reads CAWSVQDRESSKQYF.